This T cell receptor beta chain was retrieved from a study of post-analysis software for immune sequencing data. Whole-study results and caveats: A few TRBV segments occurring more often in patients than controls included TRBV5-6, TRBV5-1 and TRBV20-1. Samples made in the same batch grouped tightly together by F measure.

The V end lost 6 bases, the J end lost 1 base, and 12 bases lay between the germline ends. This CDR3 has 14 residues. Germline CDR1 reads LGHDT; CDR2 reads YNNKEL (reference sequence). Unique-molecular-identifier-tagged TCR beta cDNA libraries were used. T cells numbering roughly 0.9 to 10 million yielded cDNA molecules that totaled about 500,000. TCRdb itself ran the PCR reads through MiXCR, one entry per CDR3 protein. Found here are 650,000 to 850,000 distinct CDR3 sequences, roughly 50% of them singletons; the top ten hold over 4%. Comments on this clonotype: The antigen is not known.

Sequenced: blood. The rearrangement links TRBV3-1 to TRBJ2-5; D perhaps matches TRBD1 (5 bases). This TCR was sampled from a girl aged 5-17 years with multiple sclerosis. CDR3 coding DNA: TGTGCCAGCAGTCAACAGGCCTCCCAAGAGACCCAGTACTTC. This gives the protein CASSQQASQETQYF.